This TCR beta chain was retrieved from a study of vaccination effects on CD4 cells after COVID-19. Sequencing was preceded by expansion of antigen-specific CD4+ T cells with viral peptide pools in the ViraFEST assay. It was after 10 days of culture that CD4+ T cells were isolated. The vaccine given was either BNT162b2 or mRNA-1273, in two doses. Cultures received IL-2 medium that replaced half the medium on days 3 and 7. The assay was immunoSEQ multiplex PCR, and TCRdb's table has in-frame clones only and misses some. The sample lists over 50,000 clones; around 78% were seen once. Trimming pared 6 bases from V and 4 bases from J, leaving 7 bases between. The germline V gene encodes CDR1 MGHRA and CDR2 YSYEKL. The CDR3 extends over 12 amino acids. About this clone: Its antigen remains unidentified.

The sequence was collected from a human donor who received a COVID-19 vaccine. Sequenced here: CD4+ T cells from PBMCs cultured with HCoV-229E spike peptides, sampled after COVID-19 vaccination. V usage is TRBV4-1 and J usage is TRBJ1-5, with unresolved D. CDR3 in amino acids: CASRRSNQPQHF. The CDR3 region has the DNA TGCGCCAGCAGACGTAGTAATCAGCCCCAGCATTTT.